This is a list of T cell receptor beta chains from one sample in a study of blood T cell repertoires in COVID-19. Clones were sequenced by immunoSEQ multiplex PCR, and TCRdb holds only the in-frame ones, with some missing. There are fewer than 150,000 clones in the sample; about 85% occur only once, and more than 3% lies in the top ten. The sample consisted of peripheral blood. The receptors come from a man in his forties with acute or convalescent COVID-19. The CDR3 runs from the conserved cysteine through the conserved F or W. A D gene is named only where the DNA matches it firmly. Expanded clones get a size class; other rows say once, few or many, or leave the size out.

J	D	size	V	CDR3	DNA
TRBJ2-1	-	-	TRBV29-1	CSVEGASPYNEQFF	TGCAGTGTTGAAGGGGCCAGTCCCTACAATGAGCAGTTCTTC
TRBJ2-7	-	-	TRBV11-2	CASSQGGLLFYEQYF	TGTGCCAGCAGCCAGGGGGGACTTCTCTTCTACGAGCAGTACTTC
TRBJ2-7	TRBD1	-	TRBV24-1	CATSDTGQGFYEQYF	TGTGCCACCAGTGACACGGGACAGGGTTTCTACGAGCAGTACTTC
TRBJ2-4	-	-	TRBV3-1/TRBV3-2	CASSQGRHHIQYF	TGTGCCAGCAGCCAAGGGCGGCATCACATTCAGTACTTC
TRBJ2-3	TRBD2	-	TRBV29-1	CSVEGESSGGSDTQYF	TGCAGCGTTGAAGGAGAATCTAGCGGGGGTTCAGATACGCAGTATTTT
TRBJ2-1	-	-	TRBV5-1	CASSLGRAEYDEQFF	TGCGCCAGCAGCTTGGGAAGAGCTGAGTACGATGAGCAGTTCTTC
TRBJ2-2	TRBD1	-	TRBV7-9	CASSFPGTGRNTGELFF	TGTGCCAGCAGCTTTCCGGGGACAGGGCGGAACACCGGGGAGCTGTTTTTT
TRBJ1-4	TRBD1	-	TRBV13	CASSLLGQDNEKLFF	TGTGCCAGCAGCTTATTGGGACAGGATAATGAAAAACTGTTTTTT
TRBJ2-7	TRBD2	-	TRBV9	CASSVGGRGGVYEQYF	TGTGCCAGCAGCGTAGGTGGTCGGGGGGGCGTTTACGAGCAGTACTTC
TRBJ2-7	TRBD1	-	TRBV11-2	CASSADRGYEQYF	TGTGCCAGCAGCGCGGACAGGGGCTACGAGCAGTACTTC
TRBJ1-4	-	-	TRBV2	CASRVGGETNEKLFF	TGTGCCAGCAGAGTCGGGGGGGAAACTAATGAAAAACTGTTTTTT
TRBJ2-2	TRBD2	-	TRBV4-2	CASSQDPGLAGPTGELFF	TGTGCCAGCAGCCAAGATCCGGGACTAGCGGGGCCTACCGGGGAGCTGTTTTTT
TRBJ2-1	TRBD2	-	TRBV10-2	CASKPPSGVYEQFF	TGCGCCAGCAAACCTCCAAGCGGGGTATATGAGCAGTTCTTC
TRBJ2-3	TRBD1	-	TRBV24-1	CATSDLSGTDSTDTQYF	TGTGCCACCAGTGATTTGTCGGGGACAGATAGCACAGATACGCAGTATTTT
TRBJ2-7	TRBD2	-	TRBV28	CASSFGGDEQYF	TGTGCCAGCAGTTTCGGGGGGGACGAGCAGTACTTC
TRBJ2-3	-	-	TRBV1	CTSSQDRRGDTQYF	TGCACCAGCAGCCAAGATCGGCGAGGAGATACGCAGTATTTT
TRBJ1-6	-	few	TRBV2	CASSVQGANSPLHF	TGTGCCAGCAGCGTACAGGGAGCCAATTCACCCCTCCACTTT
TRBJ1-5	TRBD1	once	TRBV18	CASSPDREYQPQHF	TGTGCCAGCTCACCCGACAGGGAATACCAGCCCCAGCATTTT
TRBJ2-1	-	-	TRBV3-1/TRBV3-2	CASSGRDFSYNEQFF	TGTGCCAGCAGCGGCAGGGATTTCTCCTACAATGAGCAGTTCTTC
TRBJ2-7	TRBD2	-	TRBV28	CASSLPSSGVEAYEQYF	TGTGCCAGCAGTTTACCTTCTAGCGGGGTTGAAGCCTACGAGCAGTACTTC
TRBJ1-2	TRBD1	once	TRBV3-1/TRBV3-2	CASSRKQGEYGYTF	TGTGCCAGCAGCCGCAAACAGGGGGAATATGGCTACACCTTC
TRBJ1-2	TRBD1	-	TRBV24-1	CATSDRPLGQTNYGYTF	TGTGCCACCAGTGACCGACCCCTGGGACAGACTAACTATGGCTACACCTTC
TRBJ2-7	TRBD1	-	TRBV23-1	CASSPSRQGGSYEQYF	TGCGCCAGCAGTCCTTCGAGACAGGGGGGATCCTACGAGCAGTACTTC
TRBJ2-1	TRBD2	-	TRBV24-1	CATSDPAGGGNEQFF	TGTGCCACCAGTGACCCGGCGGGGGGTGGCAATGAGCAGTTCTTC
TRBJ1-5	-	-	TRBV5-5	CASSSEGLWHGEPQHF	TGTGCCAGCAGCTCCGAGGGCCTATGGCATGGAGAGCCCCAGCATTTT
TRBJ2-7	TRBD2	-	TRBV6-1	CASSESRTRSYEQYF	TGTGCCAGCAGTGAAAGTCGGACTAGGTCCTACGAGCAGTACTTC
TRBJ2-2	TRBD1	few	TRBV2	CASRKETGGTGELFF	TGTGCCAGCAGAAAGGAGACAGGGGGCACCGGGGAGCTGTTTTTT
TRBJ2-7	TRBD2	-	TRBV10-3	CAISEGLAASYEQYF	TGTGCCATCAGTGAGGGACTAGCGGCCTCCTACGAGCAGTACTTC
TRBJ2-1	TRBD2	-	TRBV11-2	CASSLGLAGRNEQFF	TGTGCCAGCAGCTTAGGTCTAGCGGGGCGTAATGAGCAGTTCTTC
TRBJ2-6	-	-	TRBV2	CASVGRDTYSGANVLTF	TGTGCCAGCGTAGGCCGGGACACCTACTCTGGGGCCAACGTCCTGACTTTC
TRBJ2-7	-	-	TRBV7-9	CASSEPGTQIVF	TGTGCCAGCAGCGAGCCGGGGACACAGATTGTATTC
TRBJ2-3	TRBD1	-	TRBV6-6	CASSSQGAGADTQYF	TGTGCCAGCAGTTCACAGGGGGCGGGCGCAGATACGCAGTATTTT
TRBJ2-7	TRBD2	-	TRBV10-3	CAIRGSGSSYEQYF	TGTGCCATCAGGGGAAGCGGGAGCTCCTACGAGCAGTACTTC
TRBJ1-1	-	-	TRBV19	CASSSTGYSTEAFF	TGTGCCAGTAGTTCTACAGGGTATAGCACTGAAGCTTTCTTT
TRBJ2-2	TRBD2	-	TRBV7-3	CASSLAGLLNTGELFF	TGTGCCAGCAGCTTAGCGGGACTACTAAACACCGGGGAGCTGTTTTTT
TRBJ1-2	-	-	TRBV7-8	CASSRGGGDGYTF	TGTGCCAGCAGCCGTGGGGGGGGCGATGGCTACACCTTC
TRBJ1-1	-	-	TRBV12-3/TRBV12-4	CASSLLGGTEAFF	TGTGCCAGCAGTCTTCTGGGGGGCACTGAAGCTTTCTTT
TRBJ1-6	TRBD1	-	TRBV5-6	CASSWSGTGINNSPLHF	TGTGCCAGCAGCTGGTCCGGGACAGGGATTAATAATTCACCCCTCCACTTT
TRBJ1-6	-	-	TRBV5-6	CASSLVGDSYSPLHF	TGTGCCAGCAGCTTGGTCGGCGACAGCTATTCACCCCTCCACTTT
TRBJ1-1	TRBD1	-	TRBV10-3	CAIRGDRATEAFF	TGTGCCATCAGGGGGGACAGGGCCACTGAAGCTTTCTTT
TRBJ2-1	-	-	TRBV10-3	CAITAGAGYDYNEQFF	TGTGCCATCACGGCTGGGGCGGGGTACGACTACAATGAGCAGTTCTTC
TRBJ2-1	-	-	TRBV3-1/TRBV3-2	CASSQDTGSLIGNEQFF	TGTGCCAGCAGCCAAGACACCGGGTCCCTAATTGGTAATGAGCAGTTCTTC
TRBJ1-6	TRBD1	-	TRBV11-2	CASSPGTGHNSPLHF	TGTGCCAGCAGCCCAGGGACAGGGCATAATTCACCCCTCCACTTT
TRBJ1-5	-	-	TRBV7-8	CASSLGRGYNQPQHF	TGTGCCAGCAGCTTAGGTCGCGGATACAATCAGCCCCAGCATTTT
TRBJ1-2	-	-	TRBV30	CAWSGDTLGYTF	TGTGCCTGGAGTGGGGACACCCTAGGCTACACCTTC
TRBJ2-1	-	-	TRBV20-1	CSAGLGEQFF	TGCAGTGCTGGCCTTGGTGAGCAGTTCTTC
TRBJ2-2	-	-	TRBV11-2	CASSLVEAGEWAGELFF	TGTGCCAGCAGCTTAGTGGAGGCCGGGGAATGGGCCGGGGAGCTGTTTTTT
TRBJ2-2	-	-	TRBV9	CASNRGGITGELFF	TGTGCCAGCAACAGAGGGGGAATCACCGGGGAGCTGTTTTTT
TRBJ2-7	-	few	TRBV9	CASSAPGTKSHEQYF	TGTGCCAGCAGCGCCCCCGGGACAAAATCCCACGAGCAGTACTTC
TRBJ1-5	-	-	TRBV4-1	CASSQDRRNNQPQHF	TGCGCCAGCAGCCAAGATCGCAGGAACAATCAGCCCCAGCATTTT
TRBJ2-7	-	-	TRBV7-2	CASSLGRANYEQYF	TGTGCCAGCAGCTTGGGCAGGGCCAACTACGAGCAGTACTTC
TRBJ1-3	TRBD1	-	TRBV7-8	CASSPAGGSGNTIYF	TGTGCCAGCAGCCCGGCAGGGGGATCTGGAAACACCATATATTTT
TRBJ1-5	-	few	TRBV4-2	CASSPGWDNQPQHF	TGTGCCAGCAGCCCGGGGTGGGACAATCAGCCCCAGCATTTT
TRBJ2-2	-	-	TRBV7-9	CASSLVFGFNTGELFF	TGTGCCAGCAGCTTAGTGTTCGGGTTCAACACCGGGGAGCTGTTTTTT
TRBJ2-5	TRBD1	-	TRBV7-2	CASSRTGVRETQYF	TGTGCCAGCAGCCGGACAGGGGTTAGAGAGACCCAGTACTTC
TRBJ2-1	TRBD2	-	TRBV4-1	CASSQSSGVYNEQFF	TGCGCCAGCAGCCAGTCTAGCGGGGTCTACAATGAGCAGTTCTTC
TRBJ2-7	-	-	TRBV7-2	CASSPQGHEQYF	TGTGCCAGCAGCCCACAGGGCCACGAGCAGTACTTC
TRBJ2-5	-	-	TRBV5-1	CASSLGGRETQYF	TGCGCCAGCAGCTTGGGCGGAAGGGAGACCCAGTACTTC
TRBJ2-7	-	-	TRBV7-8	CASSLPFGGTPYEQYF	TGTGCCAGCAGCTTACCCTTCGGAGGTACCCCCTACGAGCAGTACTTC